This TCR beta chain came from a study of shared clonotypes between healthy human individuals. Study-wide results and limits: Sharing across a few donors was seen in 4.5% to 5.5% of naive CD4 clonotypes.

Germline-derived CDR1 and CDR2 are SGHNT and YYREEE (reference sequence). The CDR3 totals 15 residues. After removal of 4 bases from V and 7 bases from J, the junction contained 9 bases not matched to a gene. The authors distributed each subset's genomic DNA evenly over several immunoSEQ plates. The method was immunoSEQ multiplex PCR; TCRdb's version includes in-frame clones alone and lacks a portion of them. This table holds a few million clones, approximately 94% found once. In the case of this clone: Its cognate antigen is unknown.

The healthy adult donors were HIV-negative and reported no recent acute infections or vaccinations. Splitting of CD4+ cells produced CD45RA+ naive and CD45RA-negative memory subsets. V is TRBV5-4 and J is TRBJ2-2, with 8 bases identical to TRBD2. Sequenced sample: naive CD4+ T cells sorted from blood. Regarding subset: CD45RA+ positively selected. The clonotype was recovered from a man aged 18 to 30 in good health. The CDR3 is CASSRTSREFGELFF. DNA for the CDR3: TGTGCCAGCAGCCGGACTAGCCGGGAGTTCGGGGAGCTGTTTTTT.